The rows below give T cell receptor beta chains drawn from one sample of a study of beta chain features in type 1 diabetes. Profiled with immunoSEQ multiplex PCR; TCRdb holds only in-frame clones, not every one. There are more than 250,000 clones in the sample; around 24% occur only once, and about 0.012% lies in the top ten. Sequencing used naive CD4+ T cells from blood. These receptors were obtained from a woman younger than 45 with type 1 diabetes. CDR3s include the opening cysteine and the closing phenylalanine or tryptophan. Each record gives: clone size, D gene, J gene, V gene, CDR3 DNA, CDR3 protein. D genes are given only for firm matches. Some rows have no size entry. The others give once, few or many, or a class for an expanded clone.

few TRBD2 TRBJ2-1 TRBV2 TGTGCCAGCAGTGGGACTAGCGGTCTCCCCTTCTTC CASSGTSGLPFF
few TRBD2 TRBJ2-4 TRBV5-1 TGCGCCAGCAGCTTGGAGGGTAGCGGGGCCCCGGGAAACATTCAGTACTTC CASSLEGSGAPGNIQYF
few - TRBJ1-2 TRBV14 TGTGCCAGCAGCCAAGGCGGGAGAGCTAACTATGGCTACACCTTC CASSQGGRANYGYTF
- TRBD2 TRBJ2-1 TRBV28 TGTGCCAGCAGGCGAGGACTAGTTTCCAATGAGCAGTTCTTC CASRRGLVSNEQFF
- - TRBJ1-5 TRBV27 TGTGCCTCAAGGCCGGCGGGGGGAGGCAATCAGCCCCAGCATTTT CASRPAGGGNQPQHF
- - TRBJ2-5 TRBV5-1 TGCGCCAGCAGCGCGGGACTCTACCAAGAGACCCAGTACTTC CASSAGLYQETQYF
- - TRBJ1-2 TRBV7-2 TGTGCCAGCAGCTTATCGCAGGGAACGACGGATGGCTACACCTTC CASSLSQGTTDGYTF
few TRBD1 TRBJ1-5 TRBV30 TGTGCCTGGAGGGGGACAGGGAATCAGCCCCAGCATTTT CAWRGTGNQPQHF
few TRBD1 TRBJ2-3 TRBV29-1 TGCAGCGTTGAGACAGGGGGTTTCCCAGATACGCAGTATTTT CSVETGGFPDTQYF
few - TRBJ2-3 TRBV7-2 TGTGCCAGCAGCTTATCGTCCCGCACAGATACGCAGTATTTT CASSLSSRTDTQYF
- - TRBJ2-7 TRBV6-5 TGTGCCAGCAGCCCGACACTCTACGAGCAGTACTTC CASSPTLYEQYF
- - TRBJ2-7 TRBV27 TGTGCCAGCAGACTTGTGGGGGCGAGTTCCTACGAGCAGTACTTC CASRLVGASSYEQYF
- TRBD2 TRBJ2-3 TRBV7-3 TGTGCCAGCAGCCGGGTAGCGGGAGGGCCAACAGATACGCAGTATTTT CASSRVAGGPTDTQYF
- - TRBJ1-1 TRBV2 TGTGCCAGCAGTGGGCAGGGGCTGGACACTGAAGCTTTCTTT CASSGQGLDTEAFF
- - TRBJ2-5 TRBV29-1 TGCAGCGCCGCGAGACGGGGATTGGGACAAGAGACCCAGTACTTC CSAARRGLGQETQYF
few TRBD2 TRBJ2-1 TRBV4-1 TGCGCCAGCAGCCAAGGGCGGGAGAACAATGAGCAGTTCTTC CASSQGRENNEQFF
- - TRBJ1-5 TRBV19 TGTGCCAGTAGTAGTAGAAATCAGCCCCAGCATTTT CASSSRNQPQHF
- TRBD1 TRBJ1-1 TRBV29-1 TGCAGCGTCGGACAGGAGGGTGCTTTCTTT CSVGQEGAFF
- TRBD1 TRBJ1-2 TRBV18 TGTGCCAGCTCACCCCGGGAGGGGGCCTTTGGCTACACCTTC CASSPREGAFGYTF
- - TRBJ2-2 TRBV7-3 TGTGCCAGCAGCTTACGAGGCCGTTCGAACACCGGGGAGCTGTTTTTT CASSLRGRSNTGELFF
- - TRBJ2-6 TRBV28 TGTGCCAGCAGTTTAGGCGGCTATACCTTCCTGACTTTC CASSLGGYTFLTF
once TRBD1 TRBJ2-7 TRBV25-1 TGTGCCAGCGGGGACAGGGACTACGAGCAGTACTTC CASGDRDYEQYF
- TRBD1 TRBJ1-1 TRBV5-4 TGTGCCAGCAGCTTAGGGACAGCCGAGACCTTT CASSLGTAETF
few - TRBJ1-2 TRBV29-1 TGCAGCGTTGACGTAGTAAACTATGGCTACACCTTC CSVDVVNYGYTF
few TRBD1 TRBJ2-7 TRBV9 TGTGCCAGCAGCGTAGGGTTGGGGACAGAGGCCTACGAGCAGTACTTC CASSVGLGTEAYEQYF
- - TRBJ2-1 TRBV30 TGTGCCTGGACCAAACGAGGCTTCGGGATTTGGAAATACAATGAGCAGTTCTTC CAWTKRGFGIWKYNEQFF
few - TRBJ1-3 TRBV7-9 TGTGCCAGCAGCCTCTCAGGGGTGACGAACACCATATATTTT CASSLSGVTNTIYF
few TRBD2 TRBJ2-7 TRBV9 TGTGCCAGCAGCGTCGGAGCCACTAGCGGGGGAACCTACGAGCAGTACTTC CASSVGATSGGTYEQYF
- - TRBJ2-5 TRBV2 TGTGCCAGCAAGACAGACGCAGAGACCCAGTACTTC CASKTDAETQYF
- - TRBJ2-1 TRBV5-1 TGCGCCAGCAGCTTGGCTAGCGACGCCTACAATGAGCAGTTCTTC CASSLASDAYNEQFF
few - TRBJ1-5 TRBV19 TGTGCCAGTAGTAGACAGAACACTAATCAGCCCCAGCATTTT CASSRQNTNQPQHF
- TRBD1 TRBJ1-4 TRBV7-8 TGTGCCAGCAGCCCCCGGACAGGGGATGGAAAACTGTTTTTT CASSPRTGDGKLFF
- - TRBJ2-6 TRBV5-6 TGTGCCAGCACCCTGGGGGCCGGGCAATCTGGGGCCAACGTCCTGACTTTC CASTLGAGQSGANVLTF
- TRBD2 TRBJ2-2 TRBV9 TGTGCCAGCAGCGTAGGGGTTAGCGGGAGTGGTGCCGGGGAGCTGTTTTTT CASSVGVSGSGAGELFF
- - TRBJ1-1 TRBV30 TGTGCCTGGATCGAGGTTATGAACACTGAAGCTTTCTTT CAWIEVMNTEAFF
few TRBD2 TRBJ2-1 TRBV14 TGTGCCAGCAGCCGTAATCCCGGGACTAGCGTATACAATGAGCAGTTCTTC CASSRNPGTSVYNEQFF
few - TRBJ2-7 TRBV4-1 TGCGCCAGCAGCCAACGTGGGGGCAAAGACGAGCAGTACTTC CASSQRGGKDEQYF
- TRBD1 TRBJ2-7 TRBV6-1 TGTGCCAGCAGTGAAGACGGACAGGGTTACGAGCAGTACTTC CASSEDGQGYEQYF
- TRBD2 TRBJ2-1 TRBV7-9 TGTGCCAGCAGCGCCAAGCTCCGGGCGGGAGAGAACTACAATGAGCAGTTCTTC CASSAKLRAGENYNEQFF
few - TRBJ1-1 TRBV25-1 TGTGCCAGCAGTGAATATTCAGAGGGATGGGGGAACACTGAAGCTTTCTTT CASSEYSEGWGNTEAFF
- TRBD1 TRBJ1-5 TRBV30 TGTGCCTGGACGGGACAGGGAGGCGATCAGCCCCAGCATTTT CAWTGQGGDQPQHF
few - TRBJ2-3 TRBV6-5 TGTGCCAGCAGTTACGAGGGTGATAGCACAGATACGCAGTATTTT CASSYEGDSTDTQYF
few TRBD1 TRBJ1-1 TRBV2 TGTGCCAGCAGTGACCATTCAGGGGGCCTGGTTGTGAACACTGAAGCTTTCTTT CASSDHSGGLVVNTEAFF
few - TRBJ1-2 TRBV6-5 TGTGCCAGCAGTTACTCGCGTCCCGAGAATGGTTTTGGCTACACCTTC CASSYSRPENGFGYTF
few - TRBJ2-1 TRBV7-2 TGTGCCAGCAGCCTTCGGACTGGAACCTACAATGAGCAGTTCTTC CASSLRTGTYNEQFF
few TRBD2 TRBJ2-1 TRBV5-1 TGCGCCAGCAGCCCGACTAGCGGACCCGACAATGAGCAGTTCTTC CASSPTSGPDNEQFF
- - TRBJ1-4 TRBV5-1 TGCGCCAGCAGCTTGGCCGGGAATGAAAAACTGTTTTTT CASSLAGNEKLFF
- TRBD1 TRBJ2-5 TRBV10-3 TGTGCCATCAGTCAGGGGGCAGAGACCCAGTACTTC CAISQGAETQYF
- TRBD1 TRBJ2-5 TRBV19 TGTGCCAGTAGTATCGCAGGGGGTGAGACCCAGTACTTC CASSIAGGETQYF
few TRBD1 TRBJ1-2 TRBV2 TGTGCCAGCACCCTATGGGACAGAGCAAGTAACTATGGCTACACCTTC CASTLWDRASNYGYTF
- - TRBJ1-1 TRBV6-5 TGTGCCAGCACTCAGGGCCCTAACACTGAAGCTTTCTTT CASTQGPNTEAFF
few - TRBJ1-2 TRBV2 TGTGCCAGCAGTCCGGGAGGCACTAACTATGGCTACACCTTC CASSPGGTNYGYTF
few - TRBJ2-5 TRBV4-1 TGCGCCAGCAGCCAAGTCACTAGACAAGAGACCCAGTACTTC CASSQVTRQETQYF
few TRBD1 TRBJ2-5 TRBV14 TGTGCCAGCAGCCAAGGAGTGGCAGGGGGCGTGGAGACCCAGTACTTC CASSQGVAGGVETQYF
- - TRBJ1-1 TRBV5-4 TGTGCCAGCATCCAGGGTACTGAAGCTTTCTTT CASIQGTEAFF
- TRBD2 TRBJ2-1 TRBV5-4 TGTGCCAGCAGCGGACTAGCGGGAGGGTCTAGCTCCTACAATGAGCAGTTCTTC CASSGLAGGSSSYNEQFF
few - TRBJ2-2 TRBV29-1 TGCAGCGTTGAAGATCGGAGGGGTATTTACACCGGGGAGCTGTTTTTT CSVEDRRGIYTGELFF